This TCR beta chain was sequenced for a study of shared clonotypes between healthy human individuals. Study-wide results and limits: Clonotypes which were not shared had lower generation probabilities than clonotypes that all four donors shared.

As concerns this clone: The antigen is unknown.

The CDR3 runs to 16 residues. The germline V and J ends were trimmed by 2 bases and 2 bases, with 13 bases remaining between them. Per the germline V gene, CDR1 is SGHVS and CDR2 is FQNEAQ. Sequenced by immunoSEQ multiplex PCR; TCRdb stores in-frame clones only, minus some. The sample has a few million clones, about 92% seen once. This TCR came from a man aged 18-30 years in good health. Some clones in this sample may be carry-over from other donors' samples. The chain has TRBV7-8 and TRBJ1-5, with D possibly being TRBD1 (6 bases). Specimen: naive CD4+ T cells from PBMCs. As for subset: CD45RA+ positively selected. The CDR3 loop is CASSLFRAGGNQPQHF. The DNA for the CDR3 is TGTGCCAGCAGCTTATTCCGGGCAGGGGGCAATCAGCCCCAGCATTTT.